This passage covers 27 T cell receptor beta chains from one sample sequenced in a study of blood T cell repertoires in COVID-19. This table comes from immunoSEQ multiplex PCR, and its TCRdb copy is limited to in-frame clones, with some not included. Here the sample spans under 200,000 clones, 70% to 90% being singletons. Sequences were obtained from peripheral blood. Every receptor here comes from a man between 40 and 49 years old with active or convalescent COVID-19.

This chain connects TRBV11-3 to TRBJ2-3; 9 bases line up with TRBD1. V trimming: 6 bases; J trimming: 6 bases; junction bases outside the gene matches: 10. The length of the CDR3 is 15 residues. Looked up from germline, CDR1 is SGHNT and CDR2 is YENEEA. The CDR3 protein is CASSSTGGGVDTQYF. The CDR3 coding sequence is TGTGCCAGCAGTTCGACAGGGGGGGGAGTGGATACGCAGTATTTT.

The J gene is TRBJ2-2, the V gene TRBV19; D gene uncertain. Germline V gene sequence: CDR1 LNHDA, CDR2 SQIVND (reference sequence). Trimming took 6 bases from V and 4 from J, leaving 9 bases between them. The CDR3 has 13 amino acids. CDR3 sequence reads: CASSRDITGELFF. CDR3 coding DNA: TGTGCCAGTAGCCGCGACATCACCGGGGAGCTGTTTTTT.

The genes are TRBV7-2 and TRBJ1-3; D not resolved. This CDR3 is built from 14 residues. CDR1 is SGHTA, CDR2 FQGNSA, per germline. The V gene lost 7 bases and the J gene lost 4 bases, with 14 bases spanning the gap. The CDR3 reads CASTSLRGGNTIYF. The DNA of the CDR3 is TGTGCCAGCACCTCACTTCGCGGCGGAAACACCATATATTTT.

The CDR3 is CASSYTTPTGFIVGYTF. DNA for the CDR3: TGTGCCAGCAGCTACACAACGCCTACAGGGTTTATAGTCGGCTACACCTTC. The chain uses TRBV7-9 and TRBJ1-2; perhaps TRBD1 as D (6 bases). V was pared by 4 bases and J by 8 bases, with 26 bases between. CDR1 and CDR2 (germline): SEHNR, FQNEAQ (reference sequence). This CDR3 contains 17 residues.

This clone appeared a single time. The chain couples TRBV7-2 to TRBJ2-4; D is ambiguous. V was clipped by 2 bases and J by 1 base, with 9 bases between them. Germline CDR1 and CDR2: SGHTA and FQGNSA. The CDR3 spans 15 residues. In DNA form, the CDR3 reads TGTGCCAGCAGCTTATCGTTGTTGGCCAAAAACATTCAGTACTTC. This translates into CASSLSLLAKNIQYF. The full variable domain, completed using reference TRBV7-2 and TRBJ2-4, is GAGVSQSPSNKVTEKGKDVELRCDPISGHTALYWYRQSLGQGLEFLIYFQGNSAPDKSGLPSDRFSAERTGGSVSTLTIQRTQQEDSAVYLCASSLSLLAKNIQYFGAGTRLSVL.

This clone is a singleton in its sample. The rearrangement links TRBV11-2 to TRBJ2-3; 8 bases map to TRBD2. Germline loops: CDR1 SGHAT, CDR2 FQNNGV. After removal of 6 bases from V and 2 bases from J, the junction contained 13 bases not matched to a gene. CDR3 length equals 17 residues. CDR3 bases: TGTGCCAGCAGTCGTAATGTGGCGGGAGGCGACACAGATACGCAGTATTTT. It codes for CASSRNVAGGDTDTQYF.

This clone was seen a single time. Here the CDR3 reads CASSLGTGGPNTGELFF. For the CDR3, the DNA is TGTGCCAGCAGTCTCGGAACCGGCGGGCCGAACACCGGGGAGCTGTTTTTT. V and J are TRBV6-6 and TRBJ2-2; tentative D call: TRBD2 (5 bases). Trimming took off 5 bases at V and 0 bases at J, with 16 bases between the two ends. In germline, CDR1 is MNHNY, CDR2 SVGAGI (reference sequence). The length of the CDR3 is 17 residues.

The rearrangement links TRBV5-1 to TRBJ2-3; 9 bases line up with TRBD2. Germline lookup yields CDR1 SGHRS and CDR2 YFSETQ. J lost 3 bases, V lost 5 bases, and 4 bases had no gene match. There are 14 residues in the CDR3. CDR3 in DNA: TGCGCCAGCAGTCCTAGCGGGGCGACAGATACGCAGTATTTT. Translation gives CASSPSGATDTQYF.

The V and J genes are TRBV7-2 and TRBJ2-7; D possibly corresponds to TRBD2 (5 bases). CDR1 is SGHTA and CDR2 is FQGNSA in the germline V gene. The V gene lost 5 bases and the J gene lost 5 bases, with 16 bases spanning the gap. This CDR3 is 14 amino acids long. CDR3 in amino acids: CASSPSYTGNEQYF. The CDR3 DNA follows: TGTGCCAGCAGCCCCAGTTACACGGGGAACGAGCAGTACTTC.

The chain employs TRBV7-2 and TRBJ2-7, with D possibly being TRBD1 (6 bases). CDR1 and CDR2 from the germline V gene are SGHTA and FQGNSA. V was pared by 6 bases and J by 2 bases, with 14 bases between. The CDR3 is made up of 14 amino acids. CDR3 nucleotide sequence: TGTGCCAGCAGTGGATTAGGACAGACCTACGAGCAGTACTTC. Its protein product is CASSGLGQTYEQYF.

The rearrangement uses TRBV5-1 and TRBJ1-1, with 8 nucleotides matching TRBD1. The CDR3 length is 13 residues. J lost 3 bases, V lost 5 bases, and 3 bases had no gene match. CDR1 and CDR2 from the germline V gene are SGHRS and YFSETQ. As DNA, the CDR3 is TGCGCCAGCAGAACAGGGGGTGACACTGAAGCTTTCTTT. Its protein product is CASRTGGDTEAFF.

The genes are TRBV6-5 and TRBJ2-7, with TRBD1 matching 8 bases. CDR3 size: 14 residues. V shed 0 bases, J shed 4 bases, and the junction held 2 bases outside the gene matches. Germline values: CDR1 MNHEY, CDR2 SVGAGI. The CDR3 nucleotides are TGTGCCAGCAGTTACTCGACAGGGGCATACGAGCAGTACTTC. Amino acid sequence: CASSYSTGAYEQYF.

The V and J genes are TRBV5-1 and TRBJ2-3; D is uncertain. Per the germline V gene, CDR1 is SGHRS and CDR2 is YFSETQ. The V end lost 0 bases, the J end lost 2 bases, and 10 bases lay between the germline ends. The CDR3 has 15 residues. In nucleotides, the CDR3 is TGCGCCAGCAGCTTGGATGGCTCCTCCACAGATACGCAGTATTTT. It encodes CASSLDGSSTDTQYF.

The rearrangement links TRBV24-1 to TRBJ2-3, with D possibly TRBD2 on 5 matching bases. CDR3 length: 13 amino acids. Germline values: CDR1 KGHDR, CDR2 SFDVKD. V dropped 4 bases and J dropped 8 bases, with 12 bases sitting between them. The CDR3 DNA reads TGTGCCACCAGTGACCGACATGGAGGTACGCAGTATTTT. As protein: CATSDRHGGTQYF.

The V gene is TRBV2, the J gene TRBJ2-5; 7 bases are shared with TRBD1. Germline CDR1 is SNHLY and CDR2 is FYNNEI. This CDR3 contains 15 residues. V lost 4 bases to trimming and J lost 2 bases; unmatched junction nucleotides: 7. The CDR3 here is CASSGSGGRQETQYF. CDR3 DNA: TGTGCCAGCAGTGGGTCAGGGGGTCGGCAAGAGACCCAGTACTTC.

This sequence joins TRBV6-5 and TRBJ1-1; possibly TRBD1 for D (6 bases). The CDR3 extends over 16 amino acids. CDR1 and CDR2 from the germline V gene are MNHEY and SVGAGI. V lost 0 bases and J 3 bases, leaving 14 bases between the germline ends. This chain's CDR3 is CASSYSFSAGDTEAFF. The CDR3 region has the DNA TGTGCCAGCAGTTACTCCTTCAGTGCAGGGGACACTGAAGCTTTCTTT.

CDR3 amino acids: CASGQGLFDEQFF. CDR3 DNA: TGTGCCAGCGGGCAGGGTCTTTTTGATGAGCAGTTCTTC. The V gene is TRBV2, the J gene TRBJ2-1; D is possibly TRBD1 (5 bases). Trimming took off 8 bases at V and 8 bases at J, with 16 bases between the two ends. In germline, CDR1 is SNHLY, CDR2 FYNNEI. The CDR3 extends over 13 amino acids.

This chain connects TRBV6-5 to TRBJ2-5; D call uncertain. The CDR3 length is 13 residues. In germline, CDR1 is MNHEY, CDR2 SVGAGI. V lost 7 bases and J 7 bases, leaving 16 bases between the germline ends. Written as DNA, the CDR3 is TGTGCCAGCATCAAGGCAGGATCTGGGACCCAGTACTTC. Translating it yields CASIKAGSGTQYF.

The chain uses TRBV10-3 and TRBJ2-2; 8 nucleotides align to TRBD1. Germline CDR1 reads ENHRY; CDR2 reads SYGVKD. This CDR3 spans 16 amino acids. The V gene end was trimmed by 3 bases and the J gene end by 0 bases; junction bases not matched to a gene: 3. In nucleotides, the CDR3 is TGTGCCATCAGTGAAAACAGGGGGGCGAACACCGGGGAGCTGTTTTTT. Translation: CAISENRGANTGELFF.

This chain links TRBV5-1 with TRBJ2-6; D might be TRBD1 (6 bases). Trimming cost V 4 bases and J 4 bases, with 21 bases left between them. This CDR3 has 18 amino acids. Per germline, CDR1 SGHRS and CDR2 YFSETQ. The CDR3 DNA sequence: TGCGCCAGCAGCCCAGGGATCCAGGGGATGGGAGGGGCCAACGTCCTGACTTTC. It is translated as CASSPGIQGMGGANVLTF.

The chain carries TRBV30 and TRBJ1-5, with 8 bases that match TRBD1. Germline V gene lookup returns CDR1 GTSNPN and CDR2 SVGIG (reference sequence). After removal of 5 bases from V and 3 bases from J, the junction contained 3 bases not matched to a gene. The CDR3 consists of 13 residues. The DNA for the CDR3 is TGTGCCTGGGGGGGACAGGACAATCAGCCCCAGCATTTT. Translation gives CAWGGQDNQPQHF.

The V call is TRBV5-6, the J call TRBJ2-1; TRBD1 agrees at 8 bases. CDR3 size: 13 residues. CDR1 and CDR2 (germline): SGHDT, YYEEEE. Unmatched junction bases numbered 3, after V lost 4 bases and J lost 6 bases. This CDR3 is CASSSTGGNEQFF. In nucleotides, the CDR3 is TGTGCCAGCAGCAGTACAGGGGGCAATGAGCAGTTCTTC.

The V call is TRBV24-1, the J call TRBJ2-1, with D possibly being TRBD2 (6 bases). Germline V gene data show CDR1 as KGHDR and CDR2 as SFDVKD. Trimming cost V 10 bases and J 6 bases, with 15 bases left between them. The CDR3 totals 13 residues. This CDR3 is CATSGTGGNEQFF. CDR3 nucleotide sequence: TGTGCCACATCCGGGACTGGAGGCAATGAGCAGTTCTTC.

The chain uses TRBV29-1 and TRBJ2-7; D uncertain. Germline CDR1 reads SQVTM; CDR2 reads ANQGSEA. Trimming removed 4 bases from V and 6 bases from J, with 7 bases in between. The CDR3 is 10 residues long. The CDR3 bases are TGCAGCGTTGGACATCCCGAGCAGTACTTC. Its translation is CSVGHPEQYF.

V is TRBV5-6 and J is TRBJ2-5; D not certain. Looked up from germline, CDR1 is SGHDT and CDR2 is YYEEEE. Between the trimmed V and J ends, which lost 4 bases and 2 bases, there was a span of 12 bases. The CDR3 totals 14 residues. CDR3 protein: CASSLGASQETQYF. Here the CDR3 DNA reads TGTGCCAGCAGCCTCGGTGCGTCACAAGAGACCCAGTACTTC.

The CDR3 region has the DNA TGTGCCAGCAGGGTCCGGGGTGGAGAGACCCAGTACTTC. It is translated as CASRVRGGETQYF. This rearrangement joins TRBV5-8 to TRBJ2-5; TRBD2 might be the D (5 bases). CDR1 and CDR2 (germline): SGHTS, YDEGEE. The ends were cut back, 5 bases at V and 4 bases at J, with 12 bases in the middle. The CDR3 has 13 amino acids.

The chain recombines TRBV29-1 with TRBJ2-1, with D possibly matching TRBD2 (6 bases). Germline CDR1 is SQVTM and CDR2 is ANQGSEA. CDR3 length: 16 amino acids. V lost 6 bases and J 0 bases, leaving 18 bases between the germline ends. For the CDR3, the DNA is TGCAGCGTCTCTGGTGGGGGGAAGAGCTCCTACAATGAGCAGTTCTTC. Translated: CSVSGGGKSSYNEQFF.